The rows below give T cell receptor beta chains drawn from one sample of a study of blood T cell repertoires in COVID-19. Generated by immunoSEQ multiplex PCR, the TCRdb table keeps only in-frame clones and is missing some. The sample records fewer than 250,000 clones, less than 90% being singletons. Sequences were obtained from peripheral blood. Receptor source: a man aged 35-49 years with acute or convalescent COVID-19. Each CDR3 is given with its conserved first and last residue. D genes are given only for firm matches. Clone size appears in some rows only: once, few, many, or a class for an expanded clone.

len	abundance	j_gene	d_gene	v_gene	CDR3nt	CDR3aa
17	-	TRBJ1-5	TRBD1	TRBV6-1	TGTGCCAGCAGTGACCCATTACGGACAGGGGGCAATCAGCCCCAGCATTTT	CASSDPLRTGGNQPQHF
16	-	TRBJ2-2	TRBD2	TRBV6-2/TRBV6-3	TGTGCCAGCAGTTCTCTAGCGGACCAGGCAGGCGGGGAGCTGTTTTTT	CASSSLADQAGGELFF
15	-	TRBJ1-3	-	TRBV28	TGTGCCAGCAGTTCCCCCGGGGGCTCTGGAAACACCATATATTTT	CASSSPGGSGNTIYF
15	-	TRBJ2-7	TRBD1	TRBV7-3	TGTGCCAGCAGCTCCCCTAGGGACAGGGACTACGAGCAGTACTTC	CASSSPRDRDYEQYF
14	many	TRBJ2-7	-	TRBV7-9	TGTGCCAGCAGCCCCCGGGACATATCCTACGAGCAGTACTTC	CASSPRDISYEQYF
18	-	TRBJ2-3	TRBD2	TRBV5-1	TGCGCCAGCAGCTTGAGGCTAGCGGGGGCCCTAATCACAGATACGCAGTATTTT	CASSLRLAGALITDTQYF
17	-	TRBJ2-6	TRBD2	TRBV11-3	TGTGCCAGCAGCTGGGGGAGGGAGAATCCTGGGGCCAACGTCCTGACTTTC	CASSWGRENPGANVLTF
14	-	TRBJ1-1	-	TRBV4-3	TGCGCCAGCAGCCTTGGACAGCTGAACACTGAAGCTTTCTTT	CASSLGQLNTEAFF
15	-	TRBJ2-3	TRBD2	TRBV6-6	TGTGCCAGCAGGGCCCCTAGCGGGATAACAGATACGCAGTATTTT	CASRAPSGITDTQYF
13	-	TRBJ2-7	TRBD1	TRBV29-1	TGCAGCGTTGTTACGGGACAGACCTACGAGCAGTACTTC	CSVVTGQTYEQYF
15	-	TRBJ1-6	-	TRBV18	TGTGCCAGCTCACCACCGACAGGTCTGGGAGAGGCCCTCCACTTT	CASSPPTGLGEALHF
18	-	TRBJ1-5	TRBD1	TRBV27	TGTGCCAGCAGTCCCTCCCCGGGGACAGTAAATAGCAATCAGCCCCAGCATTTT	CASSPSPGTVNSNQPQHF
13	-	TRBJ1-1	-	TRBV7-3	TGTGCCAGCAGCCCCCAGGCATACACTGAAGCTTTCTTT	CASSPQAYTEAFF
20	-	TRBJ2-3	TRBD2	TRBV5-1	TGCGCCAGCAGCTTGGCTTCTTTCGCGGGGGACCTATTTATCACAGATACGCAGTATTTT	CASSLASFAGDLFITDTQYF
15	-	TRBJ2-5	TRBD2	TRBV7-2	TGTGCCAGCAGCGGGGGGACTAGTCCCCAAGAGACCCAGTACTTC	CASSGGTSPQETQYF
15	-	TRBJ2-2	-	TRBV5-1	TGCGCCAGCACCCGGGAGGGGGCGCGCACCGGGGAGCTGTTTTTT	CASTREGARTGELFF
13	-	TRBJ2-2	-	TRBV6-1	TGTGCCAGCAGGGAAGGGAGCACCGGGGAGCTGTTTTTT	CASREGSTGELFF
14	-	TRBJ1-2	-	TRBV5-1	TGCGCCAGCAGCTTCCCAGGGGTTAACTATGGCTACACCTTC	CASSFPGVNYGYTF
16	-	TRBJ2-7	-	TRBV5-1	TGCGCCAGCAGCTTGGTCGGGGTGGGTACAACCTACGAGCAGTACTTC	CASSLVGVGTTYEQYF
14	-	TRBJ2-7	-	TRBV5-6	TGTGCCAGCAGCTTCGGGGGGCGAGGATACGAGCAGTACTTC	CASSFGGRGYEQYF
15	-	TRBJ1-1	TRBD1	TRBV27	TGTGCCAGCAGTTTATCGGACAGGGCCCCTTCGGGAGCTTTCTTT	CASSLSDRAPSGAFF
15	-	TRBJ1-3	-	TRBV4-1	TGCGCCAGCAGCCAAGATCACAGCTCTGGAAACACCATATATTTT	CASSQDHSSGNTIYF
22	-	TRBJ2-1	TRBD2	TRBV5-1	TGCGCCAGCAGCTCTCCAGGGGTTAGCTTTAGTACTAGCGGGGCCCCCTACAATGAGCAGTTCTTC	CASSSPGVSFSTSGAPYNEQFF
16	-	TRBJ2-3	-	TRBV4-3	TGCGCCAGCAGCCAAGGAACCCTAGAGTCCACAGATACGCAGTATTTT	CASSQGTLESTDTQYF
15	-	TRBJ1-1	-	TRBV5-1	TGCGCCAGCAGCGCGGCTCCAAATTTGAACACTGAAGCTTTCTTT	CASSAAPNLNTEAFF
18	-	TRBJ2-5	-	TRBV27	TGTGCCAGCAGTAATTCCCCTAGCGCCGCCCAGACGGGAGAGACCCAGTACTTC	CASSNSPSAAQTGETQYF
13	-	TRBJ1-2	-	TRBV2	TGTGCCAGCAGTTGGAGACAGGACGATGGCTACACCTTC	CASSWRQDDGYTF
15	-	TRBJ1-1	-	TRBV6-5	TGTGCCAGCAGTTACTCGAGGGTCGCGAACACTGAAGCTTTCTTT	CASSYSRVANTEAFF
15	-	TRBJ1-2	-	TRBV27	TGTGCCAGCAGTTTTACAGGGAGGGTACACTATGGCTACACCTTC	CASSFTGRVHYGYTF
15	-	TRBJ1-6	-	TRBV21-1	TGTGCCAGCAGCAAAGTCGGACTGATTAATTCACCCCTCCACTTT	CASSKVGLINSPLHF
11	-	TRBJ2-7	-	TRBV20-1	TGCAGTGCTAGGTTCCAACAAGAGCAGTACTTC	CSARFQQEQYF
14	-	TRBJ2-7	-	TRBV18	TGTGCCAGCTCACCGGAGATAAGGGAGAGCGAGCAGTACTTC	CASSPEIRESEQYF
14	-	TRBJ2-2	TRBD1	TRBV11-2	TGTGCCAGCGACGACAGGGATTTTGGCGGGGAGCTGTTTTTT	CASDDRDFGGELFF
15	-	TRBJ2-7	-	TRBV4-1	TGCGCCAGCAGCCAAGAAACGCGACACTCCTACGAGCAGTACTTC	CASSQETRHSYEQYF
18	-	TRBJ2-5	-	TRBV27	TGTGCCAGCAGACCTATGGACTTGCTAAAGACCGTTCAAGAGACCCAGTACTTC	CASRPMDLLKTVQETQYF
16	-	TRBJ2-1	-	TRBV6-5	TGTGCCAGCAGTTCCCGCCTAAGGAGCTCCTACAATGAGCAGTTCTTC	CASSSRLRSSYNEQFF
15	-	TRBJ1-5	-	TRBV19	TGTGCCAGTAGCTTTACAGGCTATAGCAATCAGCCCCAGCATTTT	CASSFTGYSNQPQHF
16	once	TRBJ1-3	-	TRBV19	TGTGCCAGTAGTATAGGAGGCGCCATAATCGGAAACACCATATATTTT	CASSIGGAIIGNTIYF
14	-	TRBJ2-3	-	TRBV11-1	TGTGCCAGCAGCTTAGGAAGCGGGACAGATACGCAGTATTTT	CASSLGSGTDTQYF
15	once	TRBJ1-2	-	TRBV6-5	TGTGCCAGCAGTTTAACGGACAGTGCCGACTATGGCTACACCTTC	CASSLTDSADYGYTF
14	-	TRBJ1-2	TRBD1	TRBV5-1	TGCGCCAGCAGCCCCGGACAGGAGCACTATGGCTACACCTTC	CASSPGQEHYGYTF
13	-	TRBJ2-7	-	TRBV7-9	TGTGCCAGCAGCTCAGGACAGTTCTACGAGCAGTACTTC	CASSSGQFYEQYF
13	-	TRBJ2-7	TRBD1	TRBV28	TGTGCCAGCAGTTCGACAGGGAGAGGCGAGCAGTACTTC	CASSSTGRGEQYF
11	-	TRBJ1-4	-	TRBV12-3/TRBV12-4	TGTGCCAGCAGTGATTCTAATGAACTGTTTTTT	CASSDSNELFF
15	-	TRBJ2-7	-	TRBV9	TGTGCCAGCAGCGTAGGTAGCGGTAGCTCCTACGAGCAGTACTTC	CASSVGSGSSYEQYF
19	-	TRBJ2-1	-	TRBV27	TGTGCCAGCAGTTTAAAATCTGAAGCGAACCTTATCTCCTACAATGAGCAGTTCTTC	CASSLKSEANLISYNEQFF
14	-	TRBJ1-2	TRBD1	TRBV6-2/TRBV6-3	TGTGCCAGCAGTTACCCCCTCAGGGGGGATGGCTACACCTTC	CASSYPLRGDGYTF